One and the same sample provided the 15 T cell receptor beta chains below, sequenced in a study of metastatic and nonmetastatic thyroid tumors. TCRdb used MiXCR to call clones anew from the PCR reads. The data show about 16,000 clones, about 31% seen once. Patients underwent thyroid surgery, and none had received any treatment before it. The sample consisted of blood. Receptors originate from a female donor with papillary thyroid cancer or a benign thyroid nodule (not recorded which). Some clones in this sample may be carry-over from other donors' samples.

By sample fraction, this clone is medium-sized (0.01 to 0.1%). The gene calls are TRBV6-1 and TRBJ2-7; 10 positions match TRBD1. Germline V gene data show CDR1 as MNHNS and CDR2 as SASEGT. The CDR3 extends over 15 amino acids. Trimming took 7 bases from V and 3 from J; bases not matched to a gene: 9. The CDR3 region has the DNA TGTGCCAGCATTCCGACAGGGGGCCGATTCTACGAGCAGTACTTC. Amino acid sequence: CASIPTGGRFYEQYF.

CDR3 region: CASSPEVGLAGQQFF. The CDR3 DNA reads TGCGCCAGCAGCCCGGAGGTTGGACTAGCGGGGCAGCAGTTCTTC. This chain links TRBV5-1 with TRBJ2-1, with TRBD2 matching over 12 bases. Germline V lookup: CDR1 SGHRS, CDR2 YFSETQ. The CDR3 is made up of 15 amino acids. The V segment lost 4 bases and the J segment 11 bases; nucleotides outside the gene matches: 10.

This clone came up many times. A much larger clone sits a single nucleotide away, making a read error possible. The missing conserved phenylalanine or tryptophan at the end of this CDR3 makes a read error likely. V is TRBV20-1 and J is TRBJ2-1; TRBD2 aligns across 8 bases. Germline V gene lookup returns CDR1 DFQATT and CDR2 SNEGSKA (reference sequence). This CDR3 has 14 residues. V lost 5 bases and J lost 7; bases outside the gene matches: 10. Written as DNA, the CDR3 is TGCAGTGCTGTCGGACTAGCCCGTGATAATGAGCAGTTCCTC. Amino acids: CSAVGLARDNEQFL.

This clone qualifies as medium-sized. J is TRBJ1-1 and V is TRBV12-3 or TRBV12-4; D is unclear. Between the trimmed V and J ends, which lost 3 bases and 11 bases, there was a span of 13 bases. CDR3 length: 12 residues. Here the CDR3 reads CASSLISGYAFF. In nucleotides, the CDR3 is TGTGCCAGCAGTTTGATTTCCGGGTACGCTTTCTTT.

This clone is classed as medium-sized (0.01 to 0.1%). As DNA, the CDR3 is TGCGCCAGCAGCCAAGAGTACTTGGCCTACGAGCAGTACTTC. This codes for CASSQEYLAYEQYF. V is TRBV4-3 and J is TRBJ2-7; D not certain. The CDR3 has 14 residues. The germline V and J ends were trimmed by 0 bases and 2 bases, with 8 bases remaining between them. The V gene's germline CDR1 is LGHNA and CDR2 YSLEER.

This clone turned up a few times. The chain links TRBV6-1 to TRBJ1-1, with 8 bases fitting TRBD1. The CDR3 extends over 12 amino acids. J gave up 8 bases and V 6 bases, and 5 bases lay outside the gene matches. The germline CDR1 and CDR2 sequences are MNHNS and SASEGT. CDR3 sequence: CASRPRGREAFF. The CDR3 nucleotides are TGTGCCAGCAGGCCCAGGGGGCGCGAAGCTTTCTTT.

The chain links TRBV18 to TRBJ2-7, with TRBD2 matching over 9 bases. The CDR3 covers 14 residues. The junction had 4 bases not matched to a gene; V was cut back by 1 base and J by 6 bases. Germline assignment: CDR1 KGHSH and CDR2 LQKENI. The CDR3 DNA reads TGTGCCAGCTCACCACTAGCGGGAGTCTCCGAGCAGTACTTC. It translates to CASSPLAGVSEQYF.

This clone was detected many times. The rearrangement uses TRBV4-3 and TRBJ1-4; 7 positions agree with TRBD1. Trimming cost V 0 bases and J 6 bases; bases outside gene matches: 7. The CDR3 length is 16 residues. Germline lookup yields CDR1 LGHNA and CDR2 YSLEER. The CDR3 sequence: CASSQDRQGGDEKLFF. The CDR3 region has the DNA TGCGCCAGCAGCCAAGACCGTCAGGGGGGGGATGAAAAACTGTTTTTT.

This clone counts as large. The gene calls are TRBV7-9 and TRBJ2-5, with TRBD2 matching 10 bases. This CDR3 spans 17 amino acids. CDR1 and CDR2 (germline): SEHNR, FQNEAQ (reference sequence). J lost 0 bases, V lost 2 bases, and 6 bases had no gene match. The CDR3 DNA sequence: TGTGCCAGCAGCTTATCAGAGCGGGGGGGAAACCAAGAGACCCAGTACTTC. Its protein is CASSLSERGGNQETQYF. The whole variable domain, remainder taken from reference TRBV7-9 and TRBJ2-5, is DTGVSQNPRHKITKRGQNVTFRCDPISEHNRLYWYRQTLGQGPEFLTYFQNEAQLEKSRLLSDRFSAERPKGSFSTLEIQRTEQGDSAMYLCASSLSERGGNQETQYFGPGTRLLVL.

This clone appeared once. The chain is built from TRBV13 and TRBJ2-7, with TRBD1 as a possible D gene (5 bases). The germline CDR1 and CDR2 sequences are PRHDT and FYEKMQ (reference sequence). The CDR3 contains 16 residues. V was pared by 2 bases and J by 2 bases, with 16 bases between. As DNA, the CDR3 is TGTGCCAGCAGCTTAAACTCCGGGCAGGGCCCCTACGAGCAGTACTTC. Its translation is CASSLNSGQGPYEQYF.

The chain has TRBV6-1 and TRBJ2-2; D is perhaps TRBD1 (6 bases). The CDR3 spans 13 residues. Trimming pared 6 bases from V and 8 bases from J, leaving 13 bases between. Germline V gives CDR1 MNHNS, CDR2 SASEGT. The CDR3 DNA sequence: TGTGCCAGCAGACAGACAGGATCTGGGGAGCTGTTTTTT. This encodes CASRQTGSGELFF.

The chain couples TRBV28 to TRBJ1-1; no clear D gene. Per germline, CDR1 MDHEN and CDR2 SYDVKM. This CDR3 has 15 amino acids. Trimming stripped 4 bases from V and 3 bases from J, with 15 bases between. CDR3 DNA sequence: TGTGCCAGCAGTTGGGTGGGGTCTCGGGACACTGAAGCTTTCTTT. Its protein is CASSWVGSRDTEAFF.

In this sample, this clone is medium-sized (0.01 to 0.1%). The chain recombines TRBV7-9 with TRBJ2-7; D possibly uses TRBD1 or TRBD2 (5 bases each). The germline gives CDR1 SEHNR, CDR2 FQNEAQ (reference sequence). The CDR3 runs to 15 residues. V lost 5 bases to trimming and J lost 3 bases, with 17 bases between them. CDR3 sequence: CASSPPWDPYYEQYF. The CDR3 DNA reads TGTGCCAGCAGCCCCCCTTGGGACCCCTACTACGAGCAGTACTTC.

This clone is deemed medium-sized. The junction does not match germline at one end; this may be a read error. This chain links TRBV2 with TRBJ2-7; a possible D gene is TRBD1 (5 bases). Germline CDR1 is SNHLY and CDR2 is FYNNEI. This CDR3 has 15 amino acids. The CDR3 nucleotides are TGTGCCAGCAGGGAAGGACACCCGCCCTCCTACGAGCAGTACTTC. Protein product: CASREGHPPSYEQYF.

Within the sample, this clone is medium-sized. The rearrangement uses TRBV5-1 and TRBJ1-1; D not resolved. In germline, CDR1 is SGHRS, CDR2 YFSETQ. The CDR3 length is 14 residues. Between the trimmed V and J ends, which lost 0 bases and 1 base, there was a span of 7 bases. The CDR3: CASSLAAGNTEAFF. CDR3 in DNA: TGCGCCAGCAGCTTGGCGGCGGGGAACACTGAAGCTTTCTTT. The complete variable domain, with remaining parts taken from reference TRBV5-1 and TRBJ1-1, reads KAGVTQTPRYLIKTRGQQVTLSCSPISGHRSVSWYQQTPGQGLQFLFEYFSETQRNKGNFPGRFSGRQFSNSRSEMNVSTLELGDSALYLCASSLAAGNTEAFFGQGTRLTVV.